These 5 T cell receptor beta chains were all obtained from the same sample, sequenced in a study of vaccination and CD4 T cells after COVID-19. The antigens of these receptors remain unknown. The sample's treatment: 10-day PBMC culture with coronavirus spike peptide pools or control peptides (ViraFEST assay). The Oncomine TCR Beta short-read assay was what sequenced the DNA obtained from cultured CD4+ T cells. TCRdb processed the PCR reads anew with MiXCR; each CDR3 protein has one entry. The table shows 15,000 to 20,000 distinct CDR3 sequences, with 45% to 65% occurring only once. Sequenced material: CD4+ T cells from blood, cultured in vitro, taken before SARS-CoV-2 vaccination. The receptor source for this set is a human donor who had recovered from COVID-19.

The chain uses TRBV24-1 and TRBJ2-1, with 9 bases identical to TRBD1. This CDR3 comprises 19 residues. V gave up 0 bases and J gave up 0 bases; unmatched junction bases: 8. The germline CDR1 and CDR2 sequences are KGHDR and SFDVKD. The DNA of the CDR3 is TGTGCCACCAGTGATTTGGGAACAGGGGGCTTGGGCTCCTACAATGAGCAGTTCTTC. This sequence encodes CATSDLGTGGLGSYNEQFF.

The gene calls are TRBV18 and TRBJ1-2, with D maybe TRBD1 (6 bases). The CDR3 sequence is 12 residues long. The V end was cut by 3 bases, the J end by 8 bases, with 10 bases between. CDR1 is KGHSH, CDR2 LQKENI, per germline. The CDR3 nucleotides are TGTGCCAGCTCACCGACAGGAGGCGGCTACACCTTC. This gives the protein CASSPTGGGYTF.

The CDR3 nucleotides are TGTGCCAGCAGTTTAGCGAGGCGATATAATTCACCCCTCCACTTT. Residues: CASSLARRYNSPLHF. The rearrangement joins TRBV12-3 or TRBV12-4 to TRBJ1-6; D not resolved. V was pared by 0 bases and J by 4 bases, with 7 bases between. This CDR3 has 15 residues.

CDR3 protein: CSALVPGAVGYTF. CDR3 bases: TGCAGTGCCTTAGTTCCGGGGGCAGTTGGCTACACCTTC. This sequence joins TRBV20-1 and TRBJ1-2; perhaps TRBD1 as D (6 bases). The CDR3 extends over 13 amino acids. Germline values: CDR1 DFQATT, CDR2 SNEGSKA (reference sequence). The V end lost 6 bases, the J end lost 7 bases, and 18 bases lay between the germline ends.

This rearrangement joins TRBV2 to TRBJ2-7; TRBD2 agrees at 9 bases. The germline CDR1 and CDR2 sequences are SNHLY and FYNNEI. With V trimmed by 7 bases and J by 4 bases, 14 bases remained unmatched. The CDR3 has 16 residues. The chain's CDR3 is CASKGHEAGGHYEQYF. CDR3 coding DNA: TGTGCCAGCAAGGGTCATGAAGCGGGAGGCCATTACGAGCAGTACTTC.